This T cell receptor (beta chain) was found in a study of blood T cell repertoires in COVID-19. The age range of participants was about 18 to 89 years, with residence in about 25 US areas. The V gene's germline CDR1 is DFQATT and CDR2 SNEGSKA (reference sequence). Trimming removed 7 bases at V and 3 bases at J, with 8 bases between. The CDR3 loop spans 11 amino acids. In the original processing: Reference gene primer amplification gave estimated nucleated cell counts. Produced via immunoSEQ multiplex PCR; TCRdb's table is partial and in-frame only. V, J and clone size derive from that table, while D and trimming were established from the DNA sequence. The repertoire includes a few hundred thousand clones, over 75% of them detected once, and 7% to 8.5% sits in the top ten.

The rearrangement uses TRBV20-1 and TRBJ2-3, with D tentatively TRBD2 (6 bases). Sample: PBMCs or T cells enriched from blood (not recorded which). The source is a woman aged 40 to 50 with acute COVID-19. The CDR3 DNA sequence: TGCAGTGACGGGAGTACAGATACGCAGTATTTT. This codes for CSDGSTDTQYF.